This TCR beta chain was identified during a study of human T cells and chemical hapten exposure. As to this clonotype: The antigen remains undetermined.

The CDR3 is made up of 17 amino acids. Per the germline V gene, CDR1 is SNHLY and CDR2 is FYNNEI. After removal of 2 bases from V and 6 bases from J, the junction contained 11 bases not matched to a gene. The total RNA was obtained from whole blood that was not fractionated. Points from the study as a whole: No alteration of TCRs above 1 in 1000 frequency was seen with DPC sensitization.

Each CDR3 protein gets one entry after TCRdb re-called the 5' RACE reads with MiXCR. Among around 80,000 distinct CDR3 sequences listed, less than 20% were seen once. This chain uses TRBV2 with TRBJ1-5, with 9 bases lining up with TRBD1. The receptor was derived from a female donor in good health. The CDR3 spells CASSETRQGGFTQPQHF. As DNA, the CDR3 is TGTGCCAGCAGTGAAACCCGACAGGGGGGCTTTACTCAGCCCCAGCATTTT.